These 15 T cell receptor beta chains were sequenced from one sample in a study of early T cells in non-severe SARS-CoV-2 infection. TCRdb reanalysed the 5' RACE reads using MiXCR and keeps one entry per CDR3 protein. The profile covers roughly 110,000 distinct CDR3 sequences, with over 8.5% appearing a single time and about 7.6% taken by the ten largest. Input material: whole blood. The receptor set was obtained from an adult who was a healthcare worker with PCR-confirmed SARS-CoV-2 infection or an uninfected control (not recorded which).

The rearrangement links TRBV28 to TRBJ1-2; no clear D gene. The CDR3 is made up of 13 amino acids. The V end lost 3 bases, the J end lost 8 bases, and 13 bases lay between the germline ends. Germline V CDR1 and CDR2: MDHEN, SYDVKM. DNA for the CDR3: TGTGCCAGCAGTTTCTGGAAAAGGAACGGCTACACCTTC. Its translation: CASSFWKRNGYTF.

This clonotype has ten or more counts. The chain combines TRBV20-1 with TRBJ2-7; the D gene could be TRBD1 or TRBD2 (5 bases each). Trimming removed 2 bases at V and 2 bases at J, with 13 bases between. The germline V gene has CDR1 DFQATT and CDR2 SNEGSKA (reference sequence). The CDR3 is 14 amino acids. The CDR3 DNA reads TGCAGTGCTAGATCCGGGACCGGCCCCTACGAGCAGTACTTC. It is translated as CSARSGTGPYEQYF.

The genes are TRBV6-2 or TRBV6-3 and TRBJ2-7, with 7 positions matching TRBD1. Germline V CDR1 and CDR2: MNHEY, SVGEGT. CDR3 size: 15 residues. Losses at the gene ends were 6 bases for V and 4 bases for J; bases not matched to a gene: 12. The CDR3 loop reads CASSPGTVRVYEQYF. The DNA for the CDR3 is TGTGCCAGCAGCCCCGGGACAGTGAGAGTTTACGAGCAGTACTTC.

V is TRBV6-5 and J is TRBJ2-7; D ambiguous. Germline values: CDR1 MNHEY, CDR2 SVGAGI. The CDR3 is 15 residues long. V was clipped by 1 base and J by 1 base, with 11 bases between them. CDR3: CASSYFGSPSYEQYF. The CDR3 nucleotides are TGTGCCAGCAGTTACTTTGGTTCCCCTTCCTACGAGCAGTACTTC.

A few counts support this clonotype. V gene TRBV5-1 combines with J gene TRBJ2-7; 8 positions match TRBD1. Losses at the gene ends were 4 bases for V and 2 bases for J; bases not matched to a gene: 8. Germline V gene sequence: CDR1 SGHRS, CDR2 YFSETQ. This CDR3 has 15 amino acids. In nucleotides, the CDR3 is TGCGCCAGCAGCCGGGGACAGGCTGTACCCTACGAGCAGTACTTC. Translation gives CASSRGQAVPYEQYF.

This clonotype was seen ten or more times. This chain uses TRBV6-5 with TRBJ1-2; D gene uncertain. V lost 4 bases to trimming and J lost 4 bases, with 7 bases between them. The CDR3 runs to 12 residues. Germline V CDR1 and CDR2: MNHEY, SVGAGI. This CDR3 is CASSSGTYGYTF. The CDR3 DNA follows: TGTGCCAGCAGTTCCGGCACCTATGGCTACACCTTC.

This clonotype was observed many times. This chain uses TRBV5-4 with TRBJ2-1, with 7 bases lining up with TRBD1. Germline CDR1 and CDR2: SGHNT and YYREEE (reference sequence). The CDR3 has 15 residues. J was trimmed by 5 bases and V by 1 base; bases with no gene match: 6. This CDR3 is CASSLSGQLNNEQFF. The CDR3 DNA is TGTGCCAGCAGCTTGTCGGGACAGCTAAACAATGAGCAGTTCTTC.

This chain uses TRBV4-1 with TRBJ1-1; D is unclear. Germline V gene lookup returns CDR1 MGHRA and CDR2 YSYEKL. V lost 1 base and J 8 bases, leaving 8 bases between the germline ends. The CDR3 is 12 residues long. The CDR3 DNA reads TGCGCCAGCAGCCAAGGGCGCACAGAAGCTTTCTTT. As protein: CASSQGRTEAFF.

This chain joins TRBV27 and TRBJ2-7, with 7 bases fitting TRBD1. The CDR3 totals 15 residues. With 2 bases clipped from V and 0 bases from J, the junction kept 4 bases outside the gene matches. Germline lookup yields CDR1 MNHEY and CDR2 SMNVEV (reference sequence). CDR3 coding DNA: TGTGCCAGCAGTTTAAAGGGGGCCCTCTCCTACGAGCAGTACTTC. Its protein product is CASSLKGALSYEQYF.

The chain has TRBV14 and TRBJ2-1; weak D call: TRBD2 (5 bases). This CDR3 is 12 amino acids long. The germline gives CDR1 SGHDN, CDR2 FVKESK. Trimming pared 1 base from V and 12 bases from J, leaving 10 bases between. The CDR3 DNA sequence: TGTGCCAGCAGCCAAGCCTGGACTTTGCAGTTCTTC. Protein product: CASSQAWTLQFF.

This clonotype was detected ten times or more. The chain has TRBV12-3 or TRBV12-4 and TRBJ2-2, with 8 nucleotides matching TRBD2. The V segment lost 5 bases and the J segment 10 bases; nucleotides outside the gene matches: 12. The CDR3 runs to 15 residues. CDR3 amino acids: CASSLPAGERVELFF. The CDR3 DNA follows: TGTGCCAGCAGTCTTCCAGCGGGGGAGCGCGTGGAGCTGTTTTTT.

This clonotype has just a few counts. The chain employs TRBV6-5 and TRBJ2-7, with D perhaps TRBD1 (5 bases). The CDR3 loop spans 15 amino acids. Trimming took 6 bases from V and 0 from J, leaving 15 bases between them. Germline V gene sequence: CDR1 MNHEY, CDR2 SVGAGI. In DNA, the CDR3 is TGTGCCAGCAGAAACACAGGCTCAAGCTCCTACGAGCAGTACTTC. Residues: CASRNTGSSSYEQYF.

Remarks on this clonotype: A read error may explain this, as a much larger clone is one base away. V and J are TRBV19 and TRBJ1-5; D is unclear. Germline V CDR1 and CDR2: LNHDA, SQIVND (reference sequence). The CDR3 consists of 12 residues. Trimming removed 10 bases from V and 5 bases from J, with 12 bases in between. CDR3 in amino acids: CATRNGYQPQHF. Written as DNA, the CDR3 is TGTGCCACCCGGAACGGCTATCAGCCCCAGCATTTT.

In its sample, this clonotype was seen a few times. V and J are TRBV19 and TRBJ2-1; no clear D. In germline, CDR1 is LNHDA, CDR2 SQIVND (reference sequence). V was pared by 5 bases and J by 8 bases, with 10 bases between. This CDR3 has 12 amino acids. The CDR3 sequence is CASSPRTHEQFF. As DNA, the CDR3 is TGTGCCAGTAGTCCCCGTACCCATGAGCAGTTCTTC.

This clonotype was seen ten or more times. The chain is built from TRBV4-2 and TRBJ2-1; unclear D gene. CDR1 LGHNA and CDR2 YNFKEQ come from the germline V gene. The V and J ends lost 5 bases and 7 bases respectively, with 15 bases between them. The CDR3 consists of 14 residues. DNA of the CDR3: TGTGCCAGCAGCTCGCCTACGACCCGGAATGAGCAGTTCTTC. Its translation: CASSSPTTRNEQFF.